This T cell receptor beta chain was captured by sequencing in a study of T cell responses to AZD1222 COVID-19 vaccine. Overall study findings and caveats: Across spike, vaccine-associated CD4 TCRs were found, dominant at 160-218 and 743-854. Spike-specific TCR breadth rose after two AZD1222 doses, and depth rose as well. There were repertoire samples only from the period after the peak T cell response.

Sequencing used immunoSEQ multiplex PCR; TCRdb keeps in-frame clones, though not all of them. The sample has 83,000 or so clones, approximately 90% seen once. Concerning this clone itself: What it binds is not known.

The CDR3 length is 13 residues. Trimming removed 0 bases at V and 0 bases at J, with 6 bases between. Germline V gives CDR1 SQVTM, CDR2 ANQGSEA. The chain has TRBV29-1 and TRBJ2-7, with no clear D. The sequences come from peripheral blood, collected 28 days after the second AZD1222 dose. The clonotype was recovered from an adult who received the AZD1222 COVID-19 vaccine. The CDR3 coding sequence is TGCAGCGTTGAAGACGGTAGCTCCTACGAGCAGTACTTC. It translates to CSVEDGSSYEQYF.